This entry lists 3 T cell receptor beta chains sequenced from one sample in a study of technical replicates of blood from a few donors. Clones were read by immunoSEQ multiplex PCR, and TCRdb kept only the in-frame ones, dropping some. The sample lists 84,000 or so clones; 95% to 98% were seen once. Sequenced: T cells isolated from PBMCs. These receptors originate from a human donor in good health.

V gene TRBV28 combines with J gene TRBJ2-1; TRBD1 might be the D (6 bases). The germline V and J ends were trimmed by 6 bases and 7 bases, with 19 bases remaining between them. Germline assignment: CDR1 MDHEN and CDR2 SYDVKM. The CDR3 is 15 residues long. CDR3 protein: CASSPPGAVGNEQFF. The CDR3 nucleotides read TGTGCCAGCAGCCCCCCAGGGGCAGTTGGGAATGAGCAGTTCTTC.

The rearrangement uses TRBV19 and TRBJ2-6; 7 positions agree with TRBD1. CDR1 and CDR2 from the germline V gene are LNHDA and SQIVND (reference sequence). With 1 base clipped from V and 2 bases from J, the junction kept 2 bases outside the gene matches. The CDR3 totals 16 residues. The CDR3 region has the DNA TGTGCCAGTAGTATAGCAGGGGGACCTGGGGCCAACGTCCTGACTTTC. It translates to CASSIAGGPGANVLTF.

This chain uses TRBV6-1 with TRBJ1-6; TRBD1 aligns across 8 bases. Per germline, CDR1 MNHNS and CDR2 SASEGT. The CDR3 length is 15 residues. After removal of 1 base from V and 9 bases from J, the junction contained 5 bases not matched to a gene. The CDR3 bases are TGTGCCAGCAGTGAAGGACAGGGGACTGTTTCACCCCTCCACTTT. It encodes CASSEGQGTVSPLHF.